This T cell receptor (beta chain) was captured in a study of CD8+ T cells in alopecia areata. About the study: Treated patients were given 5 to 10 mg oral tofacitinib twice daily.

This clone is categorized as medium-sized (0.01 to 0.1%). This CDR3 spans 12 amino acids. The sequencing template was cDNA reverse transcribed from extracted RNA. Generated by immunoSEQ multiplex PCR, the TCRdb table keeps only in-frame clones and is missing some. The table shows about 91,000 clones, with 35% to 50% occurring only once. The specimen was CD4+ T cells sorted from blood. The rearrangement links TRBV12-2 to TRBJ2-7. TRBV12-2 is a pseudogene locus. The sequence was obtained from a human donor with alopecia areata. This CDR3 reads CASRSTPYEQYF. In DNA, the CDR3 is TGTGCAAGTCGCTCGACCCCCTACGAGCAGTACTTC.